This TCR beta chain was profiled in a study of T-cell memory formation after mild COVID-19. Study at large: Across donors, TCR clusters were largely donor specific. Study-wide points: Clones that contracted from day 15 to 85 were balanced CD4/CD8, while later expanders leaned CD4+.

Constant-segment primers and 5'RACE yielded cDNA libraries for TCR alpha and TCR beta, each carrying sample barcodes and UMIs. TCRdb analysed the 5' RACE reads with MiXCR anew, one entry per CDR3 protein. The sample includes fewer than 150,000 distinct CDR3 sequences, 22% of them seen just once. This clonotype was detected ten times or more. Its antigen is currently unknown. Trimming shortened V by 6 bases and J by 5 bases, and 3 bases separated the two germline ends. This CDR3 contains 10 residues. The V call is TRBV12-3 or TRBV12-4, the J call TRBJ2-3, with D unclear. Specimen: PBMCs or a T cell subset sorted from them (not recorded which). The sequence came from a young man who had mild COVID-19 (a few samples of this study predate the infection). Cell type and time point are not known. The CDR3 reads CASRGDTQYF. As DNA, the CDR3 is TGTGCCAGCAGGGGAGATACGCAGTATTTT.